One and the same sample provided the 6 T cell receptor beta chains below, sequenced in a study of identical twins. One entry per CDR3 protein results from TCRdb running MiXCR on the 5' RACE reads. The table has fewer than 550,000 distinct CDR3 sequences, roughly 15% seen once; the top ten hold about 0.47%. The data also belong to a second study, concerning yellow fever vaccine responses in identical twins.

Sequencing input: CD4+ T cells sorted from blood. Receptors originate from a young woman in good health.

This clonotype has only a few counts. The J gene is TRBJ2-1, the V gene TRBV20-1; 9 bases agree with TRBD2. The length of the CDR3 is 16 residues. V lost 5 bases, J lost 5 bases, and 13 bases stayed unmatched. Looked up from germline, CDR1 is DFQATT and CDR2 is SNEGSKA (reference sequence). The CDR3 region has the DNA TGCAGTGCTCGACGGCGGGGGGGCCACGCTGACAATGAGCAGTTCTTC. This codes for CSARRRGGHADNEQFF.

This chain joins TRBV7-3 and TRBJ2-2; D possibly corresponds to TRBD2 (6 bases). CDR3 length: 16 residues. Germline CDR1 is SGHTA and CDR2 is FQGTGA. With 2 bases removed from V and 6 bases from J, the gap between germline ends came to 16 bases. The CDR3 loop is CASSLGTLQGSGELFF. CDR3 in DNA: TGTGCCAGCAGCTTAGGGACTCTACAAGGGTCCGGGGAGCTGTTTTTT.

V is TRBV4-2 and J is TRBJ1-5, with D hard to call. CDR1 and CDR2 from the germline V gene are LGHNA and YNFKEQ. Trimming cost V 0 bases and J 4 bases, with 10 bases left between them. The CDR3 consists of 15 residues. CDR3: CASSQDRSGNQPQHF. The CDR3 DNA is TGTGCCAGCAGCCAAGATCGATCGGGGAATCAGCCCCAGCATTTT.

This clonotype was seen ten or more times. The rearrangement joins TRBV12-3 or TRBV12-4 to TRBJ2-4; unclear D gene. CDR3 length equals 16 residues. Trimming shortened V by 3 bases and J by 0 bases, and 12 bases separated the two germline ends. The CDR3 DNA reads TGTGCCAGCAGTTTCGGCAGAAATCTAGCCAAAAACATTCAGTACTTC. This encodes CASSFGRNLAKNIQYF.

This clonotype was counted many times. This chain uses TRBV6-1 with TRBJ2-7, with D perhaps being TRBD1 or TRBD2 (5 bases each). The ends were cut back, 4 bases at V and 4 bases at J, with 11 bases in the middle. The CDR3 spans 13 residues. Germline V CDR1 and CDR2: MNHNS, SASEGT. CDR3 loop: CASSGGTPYEQYV. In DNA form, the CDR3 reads TGTGCCAGCAGTGGGGGGACGCCTTACGAGCAGTACGTC.

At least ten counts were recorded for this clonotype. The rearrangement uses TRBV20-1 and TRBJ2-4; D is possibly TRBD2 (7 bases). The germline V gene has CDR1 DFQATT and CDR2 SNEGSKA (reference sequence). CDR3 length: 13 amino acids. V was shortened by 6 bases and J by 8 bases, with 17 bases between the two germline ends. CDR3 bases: TGCAGTGCCAGGAGGGGGGGTACTTACATTCAGTACTTC. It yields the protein CSARRGGTYIQYF.